One sample yielded the 30 T cell receptor beta chains listed below, sequenced in a study of cytomegalovirus exposure and HLA in healthy donors. Amplification used 60 Vbeta primers and 13 Jbeta primers. Measured with immunoSEQ multiplex PCR; TCRdb has only the in-frame clones, and not every one. The data hold 150,000 to 200,000 clones, with roughly 74% observed a single time. Sequencing was performed on PBMCs. The receptors stem from a female donor in good health and CMV-seronegative.

The CDR3 DNA reads as TGTGCCACCAGCAGAGTTGAGGGATATGAGCAGTTCTTC. Translation: CATSRVEGYEQFF. This chain joins TRBV15 and TRBJ2-1, with TRBD2 as a possible D gene (5 bases). Looked up from germline, CDR1 is LNHNV and CDR2 is YYDKDF (reference sequence). The V end was cut by 1 base, the J end by 8 bases, with 9 bases between. The CDR3 length is 13 residues.

This clone appeared a few times. V gene TRBV7-6 combines with J gene TRBJ2-5; D remains unclear. Trimming took 5 bases from V and 7 from J, leaving 14 bases between them. Germline assignment: CDR1 SGHVS and CDR2 FNYEAQ. CDR3 length: 13 residues. The CDR3 spells CASSPAGGLTQYF. CDR3 DNA: TGTGCCAGCAGCCCCGCTGGCGGCCTGACCCAGTACTTC.

V usage is TRBV11-3 and J usage is TRBJ2-7; tentative D call: TRBD1 (6 bases). This CDR3 has 18 residues. CDR1 is SGHNT and CDR2 is YENEEA in the germline V gene. The ends were cut back, 5 bases at V and 0 bases at J, with 23 bases in the middle. The CDR3 bases are TGTGCCAGCAGCCCAACAATCTTGGGACAAAGGAGCTCCTACGAGCAGTACTTC. This gives the protein CASSPTILGQRSSYEQYF.

CDR3 sequence: CASSVLSGGALAEQFF. The DNA of the CDR3 is TGTGCCAGCAGTGTCCTTAGCGGGGGGGCGCTTGCCGAGCAGTTCTTC. The chain combines TRBV9 with TRBJ2-1, with 11 bases that match TRBD2. Germline V gene data show CDR1 as SGDLS and CDR2 as YYNGEE. This CDR3 region has 16 residues. With 5 bases clipped from V and 10 bases from J, the junction kept 14 bases outside the gene matches.

As concerns this clone: The junction differs from germline at one of its ends, possibly a read error. The CDR3 coding sequence is TGTGCTAGCAGCTTCGATCTAGCGGGAGGGCAGGTCCGGGAGCTGTTTTTT. Protein sequence: CASSFDLAGGQVRELFF. The genes are TRBV7-7 and TRBJ2-2; 12 nucleotides align to TRBD2. Germline CDR1 and CDR2: SSHAT and FNYEAQ (reference sequence). The CDR3 totals 17 residues.

The chain combines TRBV10-2 with TRBJ2-5, with 8 bases aligning to TRBD2. The ends lost 8 bases at V and 7 bases at J; junction bases unmatched: 12. The germline V gene has CDR1 WSHSY and CDR2 SAAADI. This CDR3 comprises 14 residues. In nucleotides, the CDR3 is TGCGCCAGCGACGGGGGGGGCCCCTCGGGGACCCAGTACTTC. This encodes CASDGGGPSGTQYF.

For the CDR3, the DNA is TGCGCCAGCAGCCAAGCCCCAGCGGGAGCCATTACGGAGCAGTACTTC. Its protein is CASSQAPAGAITEQYF. V usage is TRBV4-1 and J usage is TRBJ2-7, with 8 bases fitting TRBD2. The trim removed 1 base at V and 7 bases at J, leaving 12 bases unmatched. The V gene's germline CDR1 is MGHRA and CDR2 YSYEKL. CDR3 size: 16 residues.

This rearrangement joins TRBV29-1 to TRBJ1-3, with a possible D match to TRBD1 (5 bases). Trimming shortened V by 5 bases and J by 0 bases, and 11 bases separated the two germline ends. From germline, CDR1 is SQVTM and CDR2 ANQGSEA. CDR3 length: 14 amino acids. This chain's CDR3 is CSVMTAISGNTIYF. The CDR3 DNA reads as TGCAGCGTTATGACAGCTATCTCTGGAAACACCATATATTTT.

The chain uses TRBV30 and TRBJ1-6, with D possibly being TRBD1 (6 bases). Deletions cut 4 bases from V and 5 bases from J, with 15 bases between. Germline V gives CDR1 GTSNPN, CDR2 SVGIG (reference sequence). CDR3 length: 15 amino acids. The CDR3 sequence: CAWTRRDTDNSPLHF. CDR3 DNA: TGTGCCTGGACGCGACGGGACACTGATAATTCACCCCTCCACTTT.

DNA for the CDR3: TGTGCCAGCAGCGGCGGGAGGGATGGCTACGAGCAGTACTTC. Translated, it gives CASSGGRDGYEQYF. This chain links TRBV27 with TRBJ2-7, with 9 nucleotides matching TRBD2. Losses at the gene ends were 6 bases for V and 3 bases for J; bases not matched to a gene: 6. The CDR3 is made up of 14 amino acids. Looked up from germline, CDR1 is MNHEY and CDR2 is SMNVEV (reference sequence).

The V gene is TRBV7-9, the J gene TRBJ1-1; 8 bases map to TRBD1. CDR1 SEHNR and CDR2 FQNEAQ come from the germline V gene (reference sequence). The V segment lost 5 bases and the J segment 4 bases; nucleotides outside the gene matches: 9. This CDR3 contains 15 residues. The CDR3 loop reads CASSHQQGVVTEAFF. The CDR3 nucleotides read TGTGCCAGCAGCCATCAACAGGGGGTAGTCACTGAAGCTTTCTTT.

The sample holds a few counts of this clone. J is TRBJ2-7 and V is TRBV9; a weak D match, TRBD1 (5 bases). Per the germline V gene, CDR1 is SGDLS and CDR2 is YYNGEE. The CDR3 length is 15 residues. V lost 2 bases and J 5 bases, leaving 17 bases between the germline ends. CDR3 in DNA: TGTGCCAGCAGCGTCGACGCTTTACCAGGGAACGAGCAGTACTTC. Protein sequence: CASSVDALPGNEQYF.

This clone was counted once. The chain links TRBV4-3 to TRBJ2-2; D not certain. The CDR3 contains 15 residues. Germline-derived CDR1 and CDR2 are LGHNA and YSLEER. Trimming took off 8 bases at V and 7 bases at J, with 20 bases between the two ends. CDR3 DNA sequence: TGCGCCAGCCGAAAGGAAGGAGAGTCGGGCGGGGAGCTGTTTTTT. This sequence encodes CASRKEGESGGELFF.

About this clone itself: This sample includes further DNA sequences coding for the same CDR3. The chain joins TRBV5-1 to TRBJ2-3; TRBD2 might be the D (7 bases). The CDR3 has 14 amino acids. With 7 bases removed from V and 0 bases from J, the gap between germline ends came to 12 bases. The germline V gene has CDR1 SGHRS and CDR2 YFSETQ. CDR3 coding DNA: TGCGCCAGCCAGAGGGGGGGGAGCACAGATACGCAGTATTTT. The encoded protein is CASQRGGSTDTQYF.

The rearrangement uses TRBV5-1 and TRBJ2-5; 9 bases line up with TRBD2. The CDR3 sequence is 14 residues long. Losses at the gene ends were 4 bases for V and 11 bases for J; bases not matched to a gene: 12. Germline loops: CDR1 SGHRS, CDR2 YFSETQ. The CDR3 is CASSRLAAQGVQYF. The CDR3 bases are TGCGCCAGCAGCCGACTAGCGGCTCAGGGAGTACAGTACTTC.

The chain joins TRBV2 to TRBJ2-7; the match to TRBD2 covers 13 bases. Trimming took 7 bases from V and 4 from J; bases not matched to a gene: 7. The CDR3 contains 15 residues. The germline V gene has CDR1 SNHLY and CDR2 FYNNEI. The CDR3 region has the DNA TGTGCCAGCATCTCACTAGCGGGAGGGCCTTACGAGCAGTACTTC. The encoded protein is CASISLAGGPYEQYF.

The chain uses TRBV6-1 and TRBJ1-2; D ambiguous. CDR1 is MNHNS, CDR2 SASEGT, per germline. This CDR3 is 13 amino acids long. V was pared by 2 bases and J by 4 bases, with 8 bases between. DNA for the CDR3: TGTGCCAGCAGTGAATATACAGTCTATGGCTACACCTTC. Translating gives CASSEYTVYGYTF.

The gene calls are TRBV2 and TRBJ2-2; 7 bases align to TRBD1. Germline assignment: CDR1 SNHLY and CDR2 FYNNEI. This CDR3 contains 13 residues. V shed 5 bases and J 6 bases; nucleotides not matched to a gene: 3. Here the CDR3 DNA reads TGTGCCAGCAGTTTACAGGGGCCCGGGGAGCTGTTTTTT. Translating it yields CASSLQGPGELFF.

The rearrangement joins TRBV27 to TRBJ2-1, with 7 bases that match TRBD2. The V gene's germline CDR1 is MNHEY and CDR2 SMNVEV (reference sequence). J was trimmed by 7 bases and V by 3 bases; bases with no gene match: 12. The CDR3 loop spans 16 amino acids. CDR3 amino acids: CASSFKSGIVGNEQFF. As DNA, the CDR3 is TGTGCCAGCAGTTTTAAGAGCGGGATAGTCGGGAATGAGCAGTTCTTC.

This clone turned up a few times. The rearrangement joins TRBV5-4 to TRBJ2-1; D possibly corresponds to TRBD2 (7 bases). Germline V gives CDR1 SGHNT, CDR2 YYREEE (reference sequence). V shed 2 bases and J shed 4 bases, with 13 bases lying between them. The CDR3 sequence is 15 residues long. The CDR3 DNA sequence: TGTGCCAGCAGCTTCCTCGGGGGGCTGTACAATGAGCAGTTCTTC. Residues: CASSFLGGLYNEQFF.

V is TRBV6-5 and J is TRBJ2-1, with 7 bases aligning to TRBD1. This CDR3 has 11 amino acids. J lost 13 bases, V lost 5 bases, and 5 bases had no gene match. Germline lookup yields CDR1 MNHEY and CDR2 SVGAGI. CDR3 protein: CASSQGEIQFF. The DNA for the CDR3 is TGTGCCAGCAGTCAGGGGGAGATTCAGTTCTTC.

This sequence joins TRBV6-6 and TRBJ2-3; no definite D call. V lost 7 bases and J 4 bases, leaving 15 bases between the germline ends. The CDR3 sequence is 14 residues long. CDR1 and CDR2 (germline): MNHNY, SVGAGI (reference sequence). The CDR3 here is CASTPIGGPDTQYF. The CDR3 DNA reads as TGTGCCAGCACCCCGATAGGCGGCCCAGATACGCAGTATTTT.

The genes are TRBV19 and TRBJ2-3; 8 bases are a match to TRBD2. Germline V gene sequence: CDR1 LNHDA, CDR2 SQIVND (reference sequence). V gave up 6 bases and J gave up 5 bases; unmatched junction bases: 13. The CDR3 is 16 amino acids. CDR3 sequence reads: CASSHPSGRSGDTQYF. The CDR3 region has the DNA TGTGCCAGTAGCCACCCAAGCGGGAGATCCGGAGATACGCAGTATTTT.

This chain connects TRBV25-1 to TRBJ1-6, with unresolved D. Per the germline V gene, CDR1 is MGHDK and CDR2 is SYGVNS. This CDR3 has 13 amino acids. Trimming took 1 base from V and 11 from J, leaving 9 bases between them. The DNA of the CDR3 is TGTGCCAGCAGTGAATCTGGGAGGCCACCCCTCCACTTT. It encodes CASSESGRPPLHF.

The genes are TRBV19 and TRBJ1-5; D gene ambiguous. CDR1 and CDR2 (germline): LNHDA, SQIVND (reference sequence). The CDR3 totals 16 residues. V dropped 5 bases and J dropped 2 bases, with 16 bases sitting between them. Here the CDR3 DNA reads TGTGCCAGTAGTCCTCACATCATCGTGGGCAATCAGCCCCAGCATTTT. It translates to CASSPHIIVGNQPQHF.

The V and J genes are TRBV19 and TRBJ2-1; 9 bases fit TRBD2. V lost 4 bases to trimming and J lost 13 bases; unmatched junction nucleotides: 8. This CDR3 comprises 13 residues. Germline V gene sequence: CDR1 LNHDA, CDR2 SQIVND (reference sequence). CDR3 nucleotides: TGTGCCAGTAGTAAGGGTAGCGGGAGCGTTCAGTTCTTC. Protein: CASSKGSGSVQFF.

CDR3 sequence (DNA): TGCGCCAGCAGCCCCGGACTAGCGGGAGACAGCTCCTACGAGCAGTACTTC. Residues: CASSPGLAGDSSYEQYF. The rearrangement uses TRBV4-3 and TRBJ2-7; TRBD2 matches at 13 bases. J lost 0 bases, V lost 4 bases, and 6 bases had no gene match. This CDR3 region has 17 residues. CDR1 is LGHNA and CDR2 is YSLEER in the germline V gene.

This clone has only one observation. The genes are TRBV4-3 and TRBJ2-3; D perhaps matches TRBD2 (5 bases). Per the germline V gene, CDR1 is LGHNA and CDR2 is YSLEER. The CDR3 runs to 15 residues. V lost 0 bases and J lost 4, with 11 bases in between. The DNA for the CDR3 is TGCGCCAGCAGCCAAGATAAGGTTAGCGCAGATACGCAGTATTTT. Protein sequence: CASSQDKVSADTQYF.

The chain is built from TRBV7-9 and TRBJ1-4, with D possibly TRBD1 on 5 matching bases. Germline CDR1 SEHNR, CDR2 FQNEAQ (reference sequence). Trimming took 8 bases from V and 5 from J, leaving 15 bases between them. CDR3 size: 14 residues. The CDR3 loop is CASVPAGWNEKLFF. The CDR3, as DNA: TGTGCCAGCGTCCCCGCAGGGTGGAATGAAAAACTGTTTTTT.

This clone came up once. This chain connects TRBV7-2 to TRBJ2-1, with TRBD2 matching over 8 bases. This CDR3 is 13 amino acids long. CDR1 and CDR2 (germline): SGHTA, FQGNSA. The J segment lost 9 bases and the V segment lost 5 bases, leaving 6 bases of the junction unmatched. This chain's CDR3 is CASSIGLAGEQFF. Here the CDR3 DNA reads TGTGCCAGCAGCATAGGACTAGCTGGTGAGCAGTTCTTC. Full variable domain (remainder filled in from reference TRBV7-2 and TRBJ2-1): GAGVSQSPSNKVTEKGKDVELRCDPISGHTALYWYRQSLGQGLEFLIYFQGNSAPDKSGLPSDRFSAERTGGSVSTLTIQRTQQEDSAVYLCASSIGLAGEQFFGPGTRLTVL.